This TCR beta chain was documented in a study of cytomegalovirus exposure and HLA in healthy donors. Vbeta (60) and Jbeta (13) primers were used in the PCR. Produced via immunoSEQ multiplex PCR; TCRdb's table is partial and in-frame only. The sample holds some 93,000 clones, roughly a tenth seen once. Germline V lookup: CDR1 MNHEY, CDR2 SVGAGI. This CDR3 comprises 12 residues. Trimming removed 11 bases at V and 5 bases at J, with 13 bases between. Specimen: PBMCs. V gene TRBV6-5 combines with J gene TRBJ2-1, with D maybe TRBD2 (5 bases). This TCR was sampled from a man aged 50-59 years in good health and CMV-seropositive. CDR3 in amino acids: CAASGNDNEQFF. CDR3 bases: TGTGCCGCATCCGGGAACGACAATGAGCAGTTCTTC.